This T cell receptor beta chain was recorded in a study of technical replicates of blood from several donors. Germline V gene data show CDR1 as SQVTM and CDR2 as ANQGSEA. V was shortened by 2 bases and J by 0 bases, with 7 bases between the two germline ends. The CDR3 sequence is 13 residues long. Clones were sequenced by immunoSEQ multiplex PCR, and TCRdb holds only the in-frame ones, with some missing. Counted here are 75,000 or so clones, approximately 93% occurring once; the ten biggest clones make up 0.35% to 0.45%. This clonotype was obtained from a human donor in good health. The sample was T cells isolated from PBMCs. The rearrangement uses TRBV29-1 and TRBJ1-2; D ambiguous. The CDR3: CSVESGPNYGYTF. As DNA, the CDR3 is TGCAGCGTTGAATCAGGCCCTAACTATGGCTACACCTTC. The full variable domain, rest sourced from reference TRBV29-1 and TRBJ1-2, is SAVISQKPSRDICQRGTSLTIQCQVDSQVTMMFWYRQQPGQSLTLIATANQGSEATYESGFVIDKFPISRPNLTFSTLTVSNMSPEDSSIYLCSVESGPNYGYTFGSGTRLTVV.